This T cell receptor beta chain was found in a study of blood T cell repertoires in COVID-19. Study context: The United States, Italy and Spain were the sources of the acute and convalescent COVID-19 samples. Sources were T cells, B-cell-depleted T cells, or PBMCs; the material itself was cDNA or gDNA.

Original handling: The authors estimated nucleated cell counts from reference gene primer amplification. Assay used: immunoSEQ multiplex PCR; TCRdb lists only in-frame clones, some missing. The D gene and trimming were derived from the DNA, and the V and J assignments and clone size from that table. Of about 87,000 clones detected, around 87% appear once; the ten largest clones hold 7% to 9%. This TCR derives from a human donor with acute or convalescent COVID-19. The donor label of this sample is uncertain. The sequencing sample was made of peripheral blood.

The CDR3 here is CASGLTQGRGGPQFF. The DNA of the CDR3 is TGTGCTAGTGGTTTGACGCAGGGACGCGGGGGCCCGCAGTTCTTC. V usage is TRBV12-5 and J usage is TRBJ2-1; D is perhaps TRBD2 (7 bases). The V and J ends lost 2 bases and 12 bases respectively, with 20 bases between them. The CDR3 totals 15 residues. Germline CDR1 LGHNT, CDR2 FRNRAP.